There are many counts of the clone carrying this T cell receptor (beta chain). The antigen remains undetermined. These data come from a study of regulatory T cells in long-lasting Graves disease. Study-wide results and caveats: Relative to newly diagnosed Graves' patients, persistent ones had lower TCR diversity. Persistent disease preferred TRBV28, TRBJ1-2 and TRBJ2-5.

Between the trimmed V and J ends, which lost 0 bases and 4 bases, there was a span of 14 bases. This CDR3 has 16 amino acids. Germline V CDR1 and CDR2: ENHRY, SYGVKD. The time point here: newly diagnosed GD, antithyroid drugs for less than 3 months. The TCR library used RNA extracted from PBMCs. Graves' disease diagnosis used American Thyroid Association guidelines. CDR3-region Arm-PCR and iRepertoire HTBI primers produced the TCR beta libraries. TCRdb re-called the multiplex PCR reads through MiXCR, storing one row per CDR3 protein. The table has about 400,000 distinct CDR3 sequences, 15% to 20% seen once. These data also featured in a second study, about T cells in Graves' hyperthyroidism and ophthalmopathy. As that study records: With the HTBI primer set, the TCR CDR3 went through a first round of RT-PCR.

The receptor was derived from a woman in her late teens or twenties with Graves disease. The sample consisted of peripheral blood mononuclear cells (PBMCs), taken at new diagnosis, from a patient treated with antithyroid drugs. The V and J genes are TRBV10-3 and TRBJ2-3, with D unclear. The CDR3 loop is CAISESQPRTPDTQYF. CDR3 nucleotide sequence: TGTGCCATCAGTGAGTCACAACCTCGAACTCCAGATACGCAGTATTTT.